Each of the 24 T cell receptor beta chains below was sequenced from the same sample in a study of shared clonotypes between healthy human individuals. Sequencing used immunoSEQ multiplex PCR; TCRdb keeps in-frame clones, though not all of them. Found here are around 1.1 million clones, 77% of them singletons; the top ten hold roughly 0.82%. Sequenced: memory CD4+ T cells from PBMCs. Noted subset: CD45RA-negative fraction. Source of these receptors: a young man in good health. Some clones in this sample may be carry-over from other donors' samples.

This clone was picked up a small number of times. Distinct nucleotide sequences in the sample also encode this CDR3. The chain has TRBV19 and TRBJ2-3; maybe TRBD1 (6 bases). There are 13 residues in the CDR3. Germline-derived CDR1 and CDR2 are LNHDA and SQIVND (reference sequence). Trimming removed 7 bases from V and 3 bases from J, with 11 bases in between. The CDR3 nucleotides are TGTGCCAGTAACCGGGACATTACAGATACGCAGTATTTT. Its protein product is CASNRDITDTQYF.

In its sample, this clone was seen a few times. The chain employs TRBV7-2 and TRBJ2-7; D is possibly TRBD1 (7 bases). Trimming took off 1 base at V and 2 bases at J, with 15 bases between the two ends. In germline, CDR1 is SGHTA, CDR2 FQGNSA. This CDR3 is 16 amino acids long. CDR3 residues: CASSLVAGGTAYEQYF. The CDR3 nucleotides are TGTGCCAGCAGCTTAGTGGCAGGGGGGACCGCCTACGAGCAGTACTTC.

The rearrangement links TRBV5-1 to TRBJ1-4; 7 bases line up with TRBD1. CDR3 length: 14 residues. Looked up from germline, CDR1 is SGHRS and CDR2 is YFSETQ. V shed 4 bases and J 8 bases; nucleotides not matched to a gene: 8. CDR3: CASSNRDSEEKLFF. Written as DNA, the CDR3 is TGCGCCAGCAGCAACCGGGACAGTGAAGAAAAACTGTTTTTT.

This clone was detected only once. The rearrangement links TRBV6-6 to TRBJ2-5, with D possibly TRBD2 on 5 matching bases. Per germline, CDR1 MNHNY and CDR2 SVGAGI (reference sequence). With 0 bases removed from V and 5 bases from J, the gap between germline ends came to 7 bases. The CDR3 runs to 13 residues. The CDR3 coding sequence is TGTGCCAGCAGTTACTCGAGAGGGGAGACCCAGTACTTC. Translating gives CASSYSRGETQYF.

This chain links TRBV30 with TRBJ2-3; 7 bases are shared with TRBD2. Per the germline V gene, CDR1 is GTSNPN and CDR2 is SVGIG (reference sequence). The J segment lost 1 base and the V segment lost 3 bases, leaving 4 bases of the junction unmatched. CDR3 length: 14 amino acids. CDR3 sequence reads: CAWSLGGGTDTQYF. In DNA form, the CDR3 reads TGTGCCTGGAGCCTGGGAGGGGGCACAGATACGCAGTATTTT.

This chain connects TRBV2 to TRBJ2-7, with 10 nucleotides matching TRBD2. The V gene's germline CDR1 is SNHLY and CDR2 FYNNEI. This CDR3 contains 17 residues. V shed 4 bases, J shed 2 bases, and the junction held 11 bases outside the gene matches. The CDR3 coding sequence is TGTGCCAGCAGTGTTTGGCTAGCGGGAGAAAGAACCTACGAGCAGTACTTC. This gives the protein CASSVWLAGERTYEQYF.

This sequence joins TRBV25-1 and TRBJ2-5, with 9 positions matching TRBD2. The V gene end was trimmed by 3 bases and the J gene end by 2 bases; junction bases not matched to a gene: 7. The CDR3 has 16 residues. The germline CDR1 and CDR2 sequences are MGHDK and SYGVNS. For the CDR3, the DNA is TGTGCCAGCAGTGATCTAGCGGGATGGGGGCAAGAGACCCAGTACTTC. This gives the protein CASSDLAGWGQETQYF.

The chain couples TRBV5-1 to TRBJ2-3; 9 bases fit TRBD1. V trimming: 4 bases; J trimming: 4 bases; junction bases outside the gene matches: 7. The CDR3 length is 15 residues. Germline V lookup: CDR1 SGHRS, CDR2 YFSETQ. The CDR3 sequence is CASSPGQGSSDTQYF. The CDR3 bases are TGCGCCAGCAGCCCGGGACAGGGTTCGTCAGATACGCAGTATTTT.

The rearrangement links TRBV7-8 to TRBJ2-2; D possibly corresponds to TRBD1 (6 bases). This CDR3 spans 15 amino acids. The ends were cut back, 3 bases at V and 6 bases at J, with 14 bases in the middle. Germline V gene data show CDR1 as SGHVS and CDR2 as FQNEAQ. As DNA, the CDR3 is TGTGCCAGCAGCTTTACAGGGCGACGACCCGGGGAGCTGTTTTTT. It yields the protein CASSFTGRRPGELFF.

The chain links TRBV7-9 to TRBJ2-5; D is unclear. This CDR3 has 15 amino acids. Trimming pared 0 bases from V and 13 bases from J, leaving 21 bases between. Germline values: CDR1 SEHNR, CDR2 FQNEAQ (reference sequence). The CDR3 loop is CASSLAGSPQFTSYF. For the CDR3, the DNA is TGTGCCAGCAGCTTAGCGGGTAGCCCGCAGTTTACGTCGTACTTC.

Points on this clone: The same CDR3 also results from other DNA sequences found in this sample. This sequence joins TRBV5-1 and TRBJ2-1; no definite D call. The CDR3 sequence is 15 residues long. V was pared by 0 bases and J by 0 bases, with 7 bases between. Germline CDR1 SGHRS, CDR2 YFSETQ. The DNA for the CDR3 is TGCGCCAGCAGCTTGGGCGGAAGCTCCTACAATGAGCAGTTCTTC. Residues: CASSLGGSSYNEQFF.

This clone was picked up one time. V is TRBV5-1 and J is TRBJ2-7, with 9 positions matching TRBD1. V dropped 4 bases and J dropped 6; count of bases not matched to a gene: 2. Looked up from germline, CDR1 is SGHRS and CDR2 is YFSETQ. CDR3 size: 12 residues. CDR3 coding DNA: TGCGCCAGCAGCGTGGGACAGGGCGAGCAGTACTTC. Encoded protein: CASSVGQGEQYF.

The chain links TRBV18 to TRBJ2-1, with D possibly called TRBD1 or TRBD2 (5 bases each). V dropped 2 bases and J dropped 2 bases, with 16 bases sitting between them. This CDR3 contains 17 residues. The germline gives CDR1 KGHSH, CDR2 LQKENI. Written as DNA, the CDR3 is TGTGCCAGCTCACCATTCAGTGGGTTGGGGGCCTACAATGAGCAGTTCTTC. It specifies CASSPFSGLGAYNEQFF.

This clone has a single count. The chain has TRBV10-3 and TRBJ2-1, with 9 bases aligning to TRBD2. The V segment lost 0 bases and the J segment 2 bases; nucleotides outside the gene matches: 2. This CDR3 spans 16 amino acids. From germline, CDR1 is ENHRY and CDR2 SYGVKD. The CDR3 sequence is CAISESASGAYNEQFF. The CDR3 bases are TGTGCCATCAGTGAGTCGGCTAGCGGGGCCTACAATGAGCAGTTCTTC.

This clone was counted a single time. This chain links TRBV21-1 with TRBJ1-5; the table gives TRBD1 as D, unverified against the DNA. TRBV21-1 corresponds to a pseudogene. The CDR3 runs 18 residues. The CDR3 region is CASSKADPTGNSNQPQHF. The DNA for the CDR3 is TGTGCCAGCAGCAAAGCAGATCCGACAGGTAATAGCAATCAGCCCCAGCATTTT.

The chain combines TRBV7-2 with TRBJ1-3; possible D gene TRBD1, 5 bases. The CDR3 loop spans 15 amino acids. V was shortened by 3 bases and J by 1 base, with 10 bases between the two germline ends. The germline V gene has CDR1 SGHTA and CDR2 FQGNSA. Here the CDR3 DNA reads TGTGCCAGCAGCTTTCTAGGGGAATCTGGAAACACCATATATTTT. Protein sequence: CASSFLGESGNTIYF.

CDR3 sequence reads: CASSATGTGGETQYF. The CDR3 region has the DNA TGTGCCAGCAGCGCGACCGGGACAGGGGGGGAGACCCAGTACTTC. This chain joins TRBV9 and TRBJ2-5, with 11 nucleotides matching TRBD1. The V and J ends lost 3 bases and 5 bases, in that order; junction bases with no gene match: 6. The CDR3 spans 15 residues. Germline lookup yields CDR1 SGDLS and CDR2 YYNGEE. The full variable domain, completed using reference TRBV9 and TRBJ2-5, is DSGVTQTPKHLITATGQRVTLRCSPRSGDLSVYWYQQSLDQGLQFLIQYYNGEERAKGNILERFSAQQFPDLHSELNLSSLELGDSALYFCASSATGTGGETQYFGPGTRLLVL.

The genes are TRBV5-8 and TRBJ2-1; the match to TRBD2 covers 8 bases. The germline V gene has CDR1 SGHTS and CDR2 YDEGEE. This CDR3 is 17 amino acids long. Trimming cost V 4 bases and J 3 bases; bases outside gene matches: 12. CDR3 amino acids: CASSPTGGTAGYNEQFF. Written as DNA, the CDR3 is TGTGCCAGCAGCCCCACGGGGGGGACCGCCGGCTACAATGAGCAGTTCTTC.

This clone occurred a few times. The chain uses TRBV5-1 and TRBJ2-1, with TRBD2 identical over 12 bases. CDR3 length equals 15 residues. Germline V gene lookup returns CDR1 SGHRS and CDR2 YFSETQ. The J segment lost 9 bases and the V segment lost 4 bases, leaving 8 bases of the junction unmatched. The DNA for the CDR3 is TGCGCCAGCAGCCAAACGGGACTAGCGGGTAGTGAGCAGTTCTTC. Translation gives CASSQTGLAGSEQFF. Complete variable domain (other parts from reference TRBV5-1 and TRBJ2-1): KAGVTQTPRYLIKTRGQQVTLSCSPISGHRSVSWYQQTPGQGLQFLFEYFSETQRNKGNFPGRFSGRQFSNSRSEMNVSTLELGDSALYLCASSQTGLAGSEQFFGPGTRLTVL.

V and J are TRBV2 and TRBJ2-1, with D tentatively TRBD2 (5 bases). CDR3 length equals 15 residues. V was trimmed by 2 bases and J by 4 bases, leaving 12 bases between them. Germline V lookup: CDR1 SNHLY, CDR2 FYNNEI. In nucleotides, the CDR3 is TGTGCCAGCAGTGAAAGGCTAGCAACGTACAATGAGCAGTTCTTC. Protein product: CASSERLATYNEQFF.

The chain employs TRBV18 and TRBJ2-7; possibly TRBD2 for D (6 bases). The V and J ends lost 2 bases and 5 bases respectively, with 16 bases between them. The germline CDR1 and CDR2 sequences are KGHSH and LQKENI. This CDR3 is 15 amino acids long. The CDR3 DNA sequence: TGTGCCAGCTCACCAAGGGGACGGGAGTGGCACGAGCAGTACTTC. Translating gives CASSPRGREWHEQYF. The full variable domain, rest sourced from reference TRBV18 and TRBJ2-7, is NAGVMQNPRHLVRRRGQEARLRCSPMKGHSHVYWYRQLPEEGLKFMVYLQKENIIDESGMPKERFSAEFPKEGPSILRIQQVVRGDSAAYFCASSPRGREWHEQYFGPGTRLTVT.

CDR3 region: CASRISRSYEQYF. The CDR3 region has the DNA TGTGCCAGCAGAATTAGTCGGTCCTACGAGCAGTACTTC. This sequence joins TRBV27 and TRBJ2-7; D gene ambiguous. CDR3 length: 13 residues. Germline V gene sequence: CDR1 MNHEY, CDR2 SMNVEV (reference sequence). Trimming shortened V by 6 bases and J by 1 base, and 10 bases separated the two germline ends.

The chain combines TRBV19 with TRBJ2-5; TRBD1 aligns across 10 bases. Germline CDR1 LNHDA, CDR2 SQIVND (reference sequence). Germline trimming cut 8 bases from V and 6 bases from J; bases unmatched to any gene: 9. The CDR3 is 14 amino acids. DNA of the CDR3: TGTGCCAGTGGACCGGGACAGGGGATGAAGACCCAGTACTTC. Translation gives CASGPGQGMKTQYF.

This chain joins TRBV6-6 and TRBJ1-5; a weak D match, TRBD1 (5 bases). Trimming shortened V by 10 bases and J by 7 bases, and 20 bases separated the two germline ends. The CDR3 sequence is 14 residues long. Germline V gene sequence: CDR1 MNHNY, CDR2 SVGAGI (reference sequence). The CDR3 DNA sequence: TGTGCCACCCAAAGCGGCAGGGTCGACCAGCCCCAGCATTTT. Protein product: CATQSGRVDQPQHF.